This T cell receptor beta chain comes out of a study of cytomegalovirus exposure and HLA in healthy donors (dated by TCRdb to between 2016 and 2019). For the study in its entirety: According to a later analysis, the 120 or so validation repertoires were produced on the same platform as the roughly 600 repertoires of the first cohort. Along with the approximately 700-subject first cohort, a separate validation cohort of over a hundred different subjects was used. The study aimed to test whether signatures of past pathogen exposure could be identified by cataloging public T cell receptors. To predict cytomegalovirus infection status, the study brought together high-throughput TCR immunosequencing, statistical association of individual TCRs with disease status, and machine learning.

In the case of this clone: Its antigen is not yet known. Qualities for individual bases were not recorded, and no much larger clone is one base off.

The library was produced with the immunoSEQ multiplex PCR assay. Processing in the source paper ran as follows. To diagnose cytomegalovirus status from the catalog of TCR beta chain sequences, a statistical classification framework was built. In its TCRdb copy, this immuneACCESS table keeps in-frame sequences only and misses some clones. Where compared with another copy, unresolved V genes explain less than half of these, and the others have no known cause. That table is the source of V, J and clone size, and D and trimming were worked out from the DNA. The table for this sample lists some 76,000 clones; roughly 95% of them were counted only once. The ten largest clones capture approximately 3.3% of the sample. Donors formed part of the validation cohort, which comprised some 120 subjects and was distinct from the first cohort of under 850 subjects. Counted from cysteine to phenylalanine, this CDR3 has 13 amino acids. Just CDR3 DNA is preserved here, 39 bases in frame from base 1. Trimming takes 5 bases from V and 9 bases from J, and the germline ends sit 16 bases apart. The germline V gene gives CDR1 as SGHNT and CDR2 as YENEEA.

What the study reported, not specific to this receptor: It was suggested by the authors that the approach could potentially be generalized to other disease states and immunological phenotypes. The classifier was reported to diagnose cytomegalovirus status with high specificity and sensitivity in both the original cohort and the validation cohort. While some public TCRs were present in many individuals, most TCR sequences turned up only very rarely across donors. A few of the identified cytomegalovirus-associated TCR beta chains were confirmed in vitro to be specific for cytomegalovirus antigens. A later analysis lacked HLA typing for the validation cohort, so it scored co-occurrence in that cohort across all 110 or so repertoires. A later analysis found that TCRs clustered in the first cohort also tended to co-occur in the 120 validation repertoires, with 94% of cluster scores above 0. The study listed 164 TCR beta chains as associated with cytomegalovirus.

This sequence was found in a woman between 18 and 29 years old in good health and CMV-seropositive. The sample consisted of PBMCs. The chain was built from TRBV11-3 and TRBJ1-1; the best D guess is TRBD1, with 6 bases matching. The DNA reads as follows: TGTGCCAGCAGCCCGGGGACACCCCTTAAAGCTTTCTTT. Its protein is CASSPGTPLKAFF.